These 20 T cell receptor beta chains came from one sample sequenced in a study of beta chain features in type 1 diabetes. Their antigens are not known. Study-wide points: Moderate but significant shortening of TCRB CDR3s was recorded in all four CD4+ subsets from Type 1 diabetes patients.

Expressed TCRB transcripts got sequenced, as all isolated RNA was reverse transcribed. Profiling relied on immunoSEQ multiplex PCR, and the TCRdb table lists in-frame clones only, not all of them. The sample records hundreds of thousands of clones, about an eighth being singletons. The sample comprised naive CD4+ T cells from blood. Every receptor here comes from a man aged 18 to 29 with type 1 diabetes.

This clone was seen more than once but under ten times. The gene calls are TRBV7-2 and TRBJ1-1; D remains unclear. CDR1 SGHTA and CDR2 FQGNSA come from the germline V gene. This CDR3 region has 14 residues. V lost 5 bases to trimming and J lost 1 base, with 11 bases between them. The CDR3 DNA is TGTGCCAGCAGCGAATGGACCGCGAACACTGAAGCTTTCTTT. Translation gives CASSEWTANTEAFF.

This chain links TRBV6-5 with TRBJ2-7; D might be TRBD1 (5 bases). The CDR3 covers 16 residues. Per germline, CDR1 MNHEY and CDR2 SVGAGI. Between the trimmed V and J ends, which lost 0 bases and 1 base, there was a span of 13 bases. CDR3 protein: CASSYSANDRSYEQYF. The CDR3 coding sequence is TGTGCCAGCAGTTACTCGGCGAACGACAGATCCTACGAGCAGTACTTC.

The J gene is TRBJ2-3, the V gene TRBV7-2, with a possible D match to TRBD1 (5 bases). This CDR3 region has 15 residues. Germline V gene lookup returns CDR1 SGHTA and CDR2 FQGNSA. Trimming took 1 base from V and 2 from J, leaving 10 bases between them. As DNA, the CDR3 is TGTGCCAGCAGCTTAGGGGGCGGCAACACAGATACGCAGTATTTT. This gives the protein CASSLGGGNTDTQYF.

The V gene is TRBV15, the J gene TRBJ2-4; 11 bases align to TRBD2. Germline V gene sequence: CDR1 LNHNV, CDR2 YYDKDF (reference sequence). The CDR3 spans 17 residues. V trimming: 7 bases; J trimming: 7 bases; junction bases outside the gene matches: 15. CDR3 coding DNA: TGTGCCACCACCCATTCGGGGGCTAGCGGGAGGACGAACATTCAGTACTTC. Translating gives CATTHSGASGRTNIQYF.

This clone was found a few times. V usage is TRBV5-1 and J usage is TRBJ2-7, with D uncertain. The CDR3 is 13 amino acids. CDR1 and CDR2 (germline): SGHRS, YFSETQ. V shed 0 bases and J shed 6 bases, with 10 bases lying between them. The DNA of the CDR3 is TGCGCCAGCAGCTTGGGAAGCGACTCCGAGCAGTACTTC. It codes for CASSLGSDSEQYF.

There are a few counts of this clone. Here the CDR3 DNA reads TGTGCCAGCTCACAAGGATCCGTGACCCAGTACTTC. Protein product: CASSQGSVTQYF. The chain uses TRBV18 and TRBJ2-5; D remains ambiguous. Germline values: CDR1 KGHSH, CDR2 LQKENI. V was cut by 4 bases and J by 7 bases, with 10 bases left in between. CDR3 size: 12 residues.

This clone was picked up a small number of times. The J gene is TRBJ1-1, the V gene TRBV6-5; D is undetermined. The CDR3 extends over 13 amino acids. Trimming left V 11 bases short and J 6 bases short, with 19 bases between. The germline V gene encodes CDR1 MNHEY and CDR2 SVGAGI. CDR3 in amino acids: CAAGLVLMAEAFF. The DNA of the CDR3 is TGTGCCGCCGGGCTCGTTCTAATGGCTGAAGCTTTCTTT.

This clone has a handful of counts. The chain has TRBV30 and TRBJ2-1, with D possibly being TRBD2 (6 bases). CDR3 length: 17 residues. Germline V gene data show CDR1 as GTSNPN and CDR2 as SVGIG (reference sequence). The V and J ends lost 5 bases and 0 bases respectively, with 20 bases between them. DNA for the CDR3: TGTGCCTGGGATCGCGGGGAAGGCAGCAGCTCCTACAATGAGCAGTTCTTC. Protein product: CAWDRGEGSSSYNEQFF.

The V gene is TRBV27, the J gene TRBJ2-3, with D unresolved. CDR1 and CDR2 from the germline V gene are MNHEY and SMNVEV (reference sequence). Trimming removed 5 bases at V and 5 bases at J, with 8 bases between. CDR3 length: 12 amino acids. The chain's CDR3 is CASSHWEDTQYF. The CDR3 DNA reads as TGTGCCAGCAGTCACTGGGAAGATACGCAGTATTTT.

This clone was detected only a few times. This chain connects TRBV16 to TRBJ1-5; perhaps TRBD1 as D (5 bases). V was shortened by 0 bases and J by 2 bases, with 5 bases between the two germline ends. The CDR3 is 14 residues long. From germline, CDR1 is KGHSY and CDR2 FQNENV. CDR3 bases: TGTGCCAGCAGCCAATCAGGGGGCAATCAGCCCCAGCATTTT. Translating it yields CASSQSGGNQPQHF.

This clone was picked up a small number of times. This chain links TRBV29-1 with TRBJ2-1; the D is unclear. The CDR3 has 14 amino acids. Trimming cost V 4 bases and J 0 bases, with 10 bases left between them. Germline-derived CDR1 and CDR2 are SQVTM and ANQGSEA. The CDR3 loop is CSVGKESSYNEQFF. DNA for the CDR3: TGCAGCGTTGGCAAGGAGAGCTCCTACAATGAGCAGTTCTTC.

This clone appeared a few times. CDR3 sequence (DNA): TGCGCCAGCAGTCAACTACAGCGGGGGGGCCTTGAGCAGTTCTTC. The encoded protein is CASSQLQRGGLEQFF. V and J are TRBV23-1 and TRBJ2-1; 10 bases align to TRBD2. TRBV23-1 is an open reading frame, and its role is uncertain. The CDR3 consists of 15 residues. J lost 9 bases, V lost 2 bases, and 7 bases had no gene match.

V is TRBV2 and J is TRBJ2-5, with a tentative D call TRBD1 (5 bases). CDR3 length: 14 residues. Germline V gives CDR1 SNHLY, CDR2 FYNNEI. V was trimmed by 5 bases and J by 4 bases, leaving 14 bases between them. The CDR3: CASSPTGPRETQYF. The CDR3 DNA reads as TGTGCCAGCAGTCCTACAGGTCCGCGAGAGACCCAGTACTTC.

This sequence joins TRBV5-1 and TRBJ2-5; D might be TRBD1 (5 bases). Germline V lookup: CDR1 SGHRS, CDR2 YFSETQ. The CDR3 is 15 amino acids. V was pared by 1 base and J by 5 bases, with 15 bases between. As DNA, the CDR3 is TGCGCCAGCAGCTTGCAGGGTGATAGGGTGGAGACCCAGTACTTC. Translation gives CASSLQGDRVETQYF.

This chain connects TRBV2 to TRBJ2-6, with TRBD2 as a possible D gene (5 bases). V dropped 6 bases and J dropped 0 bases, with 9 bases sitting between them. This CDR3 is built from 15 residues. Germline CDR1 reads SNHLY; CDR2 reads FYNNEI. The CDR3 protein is CASRAEGSGANVLTF. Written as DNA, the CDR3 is TGTGCCAGCAGGGCCGAGGGCTCTGGGGCCAACGTCCTGACTTTC.

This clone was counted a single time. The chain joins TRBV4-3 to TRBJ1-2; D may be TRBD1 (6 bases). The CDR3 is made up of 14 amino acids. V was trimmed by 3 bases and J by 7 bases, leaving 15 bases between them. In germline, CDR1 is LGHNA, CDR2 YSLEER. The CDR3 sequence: CASSHEGRGSGYTF. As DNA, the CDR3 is TGCGCCAGCAGCCATGAGGGTAGGGGGAGTGGCTACACCTTC.

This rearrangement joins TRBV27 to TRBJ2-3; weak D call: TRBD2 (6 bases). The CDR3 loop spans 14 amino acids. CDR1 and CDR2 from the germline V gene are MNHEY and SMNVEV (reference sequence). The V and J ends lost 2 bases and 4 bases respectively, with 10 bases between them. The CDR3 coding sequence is TGTGCCAGCAGTTTACGGGGGAGGTCAGATACGCAGTATTTT. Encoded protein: CASSLRGRSDTQYF.

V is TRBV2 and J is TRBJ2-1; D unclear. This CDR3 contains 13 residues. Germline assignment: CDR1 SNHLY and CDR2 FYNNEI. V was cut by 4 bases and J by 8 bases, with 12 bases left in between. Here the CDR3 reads CASSADTFDEQFF. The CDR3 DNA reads TGTGCCAGCAGTGCCGACACCTTCGATGAGCAGTTCTTC.

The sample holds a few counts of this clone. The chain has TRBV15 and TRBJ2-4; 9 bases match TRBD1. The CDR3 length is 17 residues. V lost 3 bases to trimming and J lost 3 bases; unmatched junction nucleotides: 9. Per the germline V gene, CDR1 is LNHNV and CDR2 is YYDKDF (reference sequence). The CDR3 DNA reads TGTGCCACCAGCAGCCACAGGGGGCGCGGGGGCAAAAACATTCAGTACTTC. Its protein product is CATSSHRGRGGKNIQYF.

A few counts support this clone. CDR3 sequence: CASSHHNYEQYF. The CDR3, as DNA: TGTGCCAGCAGCCATCACAACTACGAGCAGTACTTC. The J gene is TRBJ2-7, the V gene TRBV11-2, with no clear D. The CDR3 has 12 amino acids. Germline V CDR1 and CDR2: SGHAT, FQNNGV. Trimming took 5 bases from V and 3 from J, leaving 8 bases between them.